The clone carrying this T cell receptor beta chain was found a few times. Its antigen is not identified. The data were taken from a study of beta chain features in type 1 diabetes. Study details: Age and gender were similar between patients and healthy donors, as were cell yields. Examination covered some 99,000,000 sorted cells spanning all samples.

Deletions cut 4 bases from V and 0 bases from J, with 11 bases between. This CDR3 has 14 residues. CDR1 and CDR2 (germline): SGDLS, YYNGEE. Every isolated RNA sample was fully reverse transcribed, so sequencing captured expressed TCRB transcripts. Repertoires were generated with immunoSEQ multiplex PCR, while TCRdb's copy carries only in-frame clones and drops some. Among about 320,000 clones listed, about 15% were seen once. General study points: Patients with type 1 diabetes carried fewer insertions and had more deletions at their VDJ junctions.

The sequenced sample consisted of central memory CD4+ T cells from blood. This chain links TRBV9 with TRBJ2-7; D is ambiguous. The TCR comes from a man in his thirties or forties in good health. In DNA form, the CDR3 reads TGTGCCAGCAGCCCCGAGACATCCTCCTACGAGCAGTACTTC. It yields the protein CASSPETSSYEQYF. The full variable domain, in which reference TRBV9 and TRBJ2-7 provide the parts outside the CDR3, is DSGVTQTPKHLITATGQRVTLRCSPRSGDLSVYWYQQSLDQGLQFLIQYYNGEERAKGNILERFSAQQFPDLHSELNLSSLELGDSALYFCASSPETSSYEQYFGPGTRLTVT.